The present entry profiles one T cell receptor (beta chain) with its context. Its target is unknown. A J-beta primer mix and a sample-barcoded 5' primer were used in a second PCR of about 7 to 12 cycles. A minimum of 2.5 million CDR3-containing paired-end reads was obtained for each sample. TCRdb re-called the 5' RACE reads through MiXCR, storing one row per CDR3 protein. The sample carries hundreds of thousands of distinct CDR3 sequences, 35% to 50% recorded once. At least 6 million PBMCs were isolated per sample. V trimming: 6 bases; J trimming: 7 bases; junction bases outside the gene matches: 10. This CDR3 contains 14 residues. Germline-derived CDR1 and CDR2 are SGHAT and FQDESV (reference sequence). The data belong to a study of blood T cells in healthy people across ages. Study-level points and caveats: One million T cells yielded diversity estimates that were considered underestimates.

Sequencing input: blood. The sequence came from a man older than 75 in good health. V gene TRBV11-1 combines with J gene TRBJ1-1; 8 positions agree with TRBD1. The CDR3 here is CASSLRQGTIEAFF. CDR3 DNA sequence: TGTGCCAGCAGTTTACGACAGGGGACGATTGAAGCTTTCTTT.